Following are 29 T cell receptor beta chains from one sample sequenced in a study of blood T cell repertoires in COVID-19 (dated by TCRdb to between 2020 and 2021). Library prep was done by the immunoSEQ multiplex PCR assay. TCRdb holds this immuneACCESS table with in-frame rearrangements only. Some clones are missing; in checked studies, unresolved V genes explain under half, and the rest has no known cause. Recorded for this sample are 200,000 to 250,000 clones; about 91% of them occurred a single time. The top ten clonotypes cover around 1.2% of the sample. The specimen was peripheral blood. The origin of the receptors is a man aged 25-45 years with acute or convalescent COVID-19.

DNA for the CDR3: TGTGCCAGCAGTGCGAGAGAGGCGTTGGATAATTCACCCCTCCACTTT. Its translation: CASSAREALDNSPLHF. The chain employs TRBV2 and TRBJ1-6, with unresolved D. V lost 4 bases to trimming and J lost 5 bases, with 15 bases between them. Germline loops: CDR1 SNHLY, CDR2 FYNNEI. The CDR3 is made up of 16 amino acids.

The rearrangement uses TRBV6-1 and TRBJ2-7; 7 nucleotides agree with TRBD1. V shed 2 bases and J 6 bases; nucleotides not matched to a gene: 16. This CDR3 spans 17 amino acids. Germline-derived CDR1 and CDR2 are MNHNS and SASEGT. For the CDR3, the DNA is TGTGCCAGCAGTGAAAGGAGGACGGGACAGCCTCGCTCCGAGCAGTACTTC. It translates to CASSERRTGQPRSEQYF.

The genes are TRBV5-5 and TRBJ2-1; D is unclear. V shed 0 bases and J shed 7 bases, with 2 bases lying between them. The CDR3 contains 11 residues. Germline CDR1 reads SGHKS; CDR2 reads YYEKEE (reference sequence). This chain's CDR3 is CASSLANEQFF. CDR3 nucleotides: TGTGCCAGCAGCTTGGCAAATGAGCAGTTCTTC.

This clone showed up just a few times. Other DNA sequences within the sample encode an identical CDR3. V is TRBV5-1 and J is TRBJ2-2, with TRBD2 matching 11 bases. Germline V gene data show CDR1 as SGHRS and CDR2 as YFSETQ. The CDR3 is 17 amino acids. The V gene end was trimmed by 3 bases and the J gene end by 0 bases; junction bases not matched to a gene: 4. CDR3 coding DNA: TGCGCCAGCAGCTGGACTAGCGGGTCCCCGAACACCGGGGAGCTGTTTTTT. It yields the protein CASSWTSGSPNTGELFF.

This clone was seen more than once but under ten times. Within the sample, other DNA sequences also encode this same CDR3. The chain carries TRBV4-1 and TRBJ1-4; tentatively, D is TRBD1 (6 bases). The CDR3 consists of 14 residues. The V gene's germline CDR1 is MGHRA and CDR2 YSYEKL. V was shortened by 6 bases and J by 2 bases, with 10 bases between the two germline ends. CDR3 region: CASSLGQTNEKLFF. In nucleotides, the CDR3 is TGCGCCAGCAGTCTCGGACAGACTAATGAAAAACTGTTTTTT.

The chain is built from TRBV28 and TRBJ2-1, with 11 bases that match TRBD2. This CDR3 has 18 residues. Germline values: CDR1 MDHEN, CDR2 SYDVKM. The J segment lost 0 bases and the V segment lost 10 bases, leaving 14 bases of the junction unmatched. The CDR3 DNA reads as TGTGCCACCTCCGGGACTAGCGGTCTGAAAAGCTCCTACAATGAGCAGTTCTTC. This sequence encodes CATSGTSGLKSSYNEQFF.

This clone was observed a handful of times. The rearrangement joins TRBV5-1 to TRBJ2-7; 11 nucleotides match TRBD2. The germline CDR1 and CDR2 sequences are SGHRS and YFSETQ. CDR3 length: 16 amino acids. The trim removed 3 bases at V and 2 bases at J, leaving 7 bases unmatched. The CDR3 bases are TGCGCCAGCAGCTGGACTAGCGGGCCGTCCACCTACGAGCAGTACTTC. This codes for CASSWTSGPSTYEQYF.

This clone was observed a single time. The rearrangement links TRBV28 to TRBJ2-2; TRBD1 aligns across 8 bases. Germline CDR1 MDHEN, CDR2 SYDVKM. With 2 bases clipped from V and 5 bases from J, the junction kept 4 bases outside the gene matches. The CDR3 has 15 amino acids. CDR3: CASSLNQGATGELFF. In DNA form, the CDR3 reads TGTGCCAGCAGTTTAAACCAGGGGGCAACCGGGGAGCTGTTTTTT.

The chain uses TRBV18 and TRBJ2-7; the D gene is possibly TRBD2 (5 bases). Looked up from germline, CDR1 is KGHSH and CDR2 is LQKENI. Trimming shortened V by 3 bases and J by 6 bases, and 18 bases separated the two germline ends. This CDR3 is 15 amino acids long. The CDR3 nucleotides read TGTGCCAGCTCACCTATCCCCGGGGTGGACGTCGAGCAGTACTTC. Protein sequence: CASSPIPGVDVEQYF.

This clone was detected only a few times. The chain employs TRBV6-4 and TRBJ2-6; D is perhaps TRBD1 (5 bases). The V and J ends lost 0 bases and 2 bases respectively, with 5 bases between them. From germline, CDR1 is MRHNA and CDR2 SNTAGT. This CDR3 contains 15 residues. CDR3 loop: CASSDSGAGANVLTF. CDR3 DNA sequence: TGTGCCAGCAGTGACTCAGGGGCTGGGGCCAACGTCCTGACTTTC.

This chain connects TRBV9 to TRBJ2-7; TRBD2 matches at 9 bases. The CDR3 runs to 14 residues. V trimming: 0 bases; J trimming: 7 bases; junction bases outside the gene matches: 5. CDR1 and CDR2 (germline): SGDLS, YYNGEE. The CDR3 DNA reads as TGTGCCAGCAGCGTAGGGGGGACTAGCAATGAGCAGTACTTC. It encodes CASSVGGTSNEQYF.

V and J are TRBV3-1 (or the pseudogene TRBV3-2) and TRBJ2-5; D is unclear. Trimming left V 6 bases short and J 2 bases short, with 10 bases between. CDR3 length: 13 residues. Germline lookup yields CDR1 LGHDT and CDR2 YNNKEL (reference sequence). The CDR3 sequence is CASRRQGQETQYF. The CDR3 DNA sequence: TGTGCCAGCAGACGACAAGGACAAGAGACCCAGTACTTC.

This sequence joins TRBV5-6 and TRBJ2-3; possible D gene TRBD1, 5 bases. V was cut by 1 base and J by 5 bases, with 8 bases left in between. Germline V gene sequence: CDR1 SGHDT, CDR2 YYEEEE. The CDR3 sequence is 13 residues long. CDR3 amino acids: CASSLRGVDTQYF. The DNA for the CDR3 is TGTGCCAGCAGCTTGAGGGGCGTAGATACGCAGTATTTT. Full variable domain (missing parts from reference TRBV5-6 and TRBJ2-3): DAGVTQSPTHLIKTRGQQVTLRCSPKSGHDTVSWYQQALGQGPQFIFQYYEEEERQRGNFPDRFSGHQFPNYSSELNVNALLLGDSALYLCASSLRGVDTQYFGPGTRLTVL.

The chain joins TRBV6-2 or TRBV6-3 to TRBJ2-7; 9 nucleotides line up with TRBD2. Germline V lookup: CDR1 MNHEY, CDR2 SVGEGT. V trimming: 4 bases; J trimming: 6 bases; junction bases outside the gene matches: 13. CDR3 length equals 16 residues. DNA of the CDR3: TGTGCCAGCAGTTTTGCTCTGGCGGGGGGGCGAAGCGAGCAGTACTTC. Residues: CASSFALAGGRSEQYF.

V gene TRBV15 combines with J gene TRBJ1-1; no firm D call. This CDR3 has 12 amino acids. The V end was cut by 4 bases, the J end by 3 bases, with 6 bases between. Germline V gene sequence: CDR1 LNHNV, CDR2 YYDKDF (reference sequence). The CDR3 loop reads CATSTGYTEAFF. Here the CDR3 DNA reads TGTGCCACCAGCACGGGGTACACTGAAGCTTTCTTT.

The chain has TRBV7-3 and TRBJ2-1; 7 bases line up with TRBD1. Germline V gene sequence: CDR1 SGHTA, CDR2 FQGTGA. After removal of 5 bases from V and 5 bases from J, the junction contained 3 bases not matched to a gene. This CDR3 region has 13 residues. In nucleotides, the CDR3 is TGTGCCAGCAGCGTCGGGACAGACAATGAGCAGTTCTTC. Protein sequence: CASSVGTDNEQFF.

The chain carries TRBV5-6 and TRBJ1-2; D call uncertain. The ends were cut back, 2 bases at V and 8 bases at J, with 22 bases in the middle. There are 16 residues in the CDR3. Germline assignment: CDR1 SGHDT and CDR2 YYEEEE. CDR3 region: CASSFANPRAVDGYTF. In DNA, the CDR3 is TGTGCCAGCAGCTTCGCGAACCCGCGGGCAGTCGACGGCTACACCTTC.

This clone was found once. The V call is TRBV19, the J call TRBJ1-2; 10 bases are shared with TRBD1. This CDR3 spans 14 amino acids. From germline, CDR1 is LNHDA and CDR2 SQIVND (reference sequence). The V and J ends lost 7 bases and 7 bases, in that order; junction bases with no gene match: 9. CDR3 sequence reads: CASTQDRGRGGYTF. For the CDR3, the DNA is TGTGCCAGTACCCAAGACAGGGGGCGTGGTGGCTACACCTTC.

The V call is TRBV27, the J call TRBJ2-7; a possible D gene is TRBD2 (6 bases). The ends were cut back, 5 bases at V and 1 base at J, with 12 bases in the middle. Germline V gene sequence: CDR1 MNHEY, CDR2 SMNVEV (reference sequence). CDR3 length: 14 amino acids. CDR3 nucleotide sequence: TGTGCCAGCAGTCTGGAGGGACGTTCCTACGAGCAGTACTTC. This translates into CASSLEGRSYEQYF.

As DNA, the CDR3 is TGTGCCAGTAGAAACCTCCAGGCCAGGGAGCTGTTTTTT. Protein sequence: CASRNLQARELFF. The J gene is TRBJ2-2, the V gene TRBV19; D remains unclear. There are 13 residues in the CDR3. The germline V and J ends were trimmed by 6 bases and 9 bases, with 14 bases remaining between them. The germline CDR1 and CDR2 sequences are LNHDA and SQIVND (reference sequence).

V usage is TRBV6-5 and J usage is TRBJ1-2; 8 bases map to TRBD1. The V and J ends lost 7 bases and 4 bases, in that order; junction bases with no gene match: 8. This CDR3 contains 14 residues. From germline, CDR1 is MNHEY and CDR2 SVGAGI. CDR3 residues: CASKLGTGLYGYTF. CDR3 DNA sequence: TGTGCCAGCAAACTTGGGACAGGCCTCTATGGCTACACCTTC.

The chain couples TRBV19 to TRBJ2-5; TRBD2 is a possible D gene (5 bases). CDR3 size: 14 residues. Germline-derived CDR1 and CDR2 are LNHDA and SQIVND (reference sequence). V dropped 3 bases and J dropped 4 bases, with 12 bases sitting between them. CDR3: CASSITPRGETQYF. The CDR3 DNA follows: TGTGCCAGTAGTATTACCCCCCGGGGAGAGACCCAGTACTTC.

CDR3 sequence: CASSPPGECKVSYEQYF. As DNA, the CDR3 is TGCGCCAGCAGTCCCCCAGGCGAGTGTAAAGTTTCCTACGAGCAGTACTTC. The chain links TRBV23-1 to TRBJ2-7; D call uncertain. TRBV23-1 is an open reading frame whose function is uncertain. V lost 4 bases to trimming and J lost 1 base, with 20 bases between them. This CDR3 has 17 amino acids.

This chain connects TRBV14 to TRBJ1-3; D uncertain. The CDR3 sequence is 14 residues long. The V end lost 1 base, the J end lost 3 bases, and 7 bases lay between the germline ends. Germline CDR1 is SGHDN and CDR2 is FVKESK. The chain's CDR3 is CASSQARSGNTIYF. The CDR3 DNA reads TGTGCCAGCAGCCAAGCGCGGAGTGGAAACACCATATATTTT.

The J gene is TRBJ1-1, the V gene TRBV19; no firm D call. V was clipped by 5 bases and J by 8 bases, with 15 bases between them. CDR3 size: 13 residues. Germline lookup yields CDR1 LNHDA and CDR2 SQIVND (reference sequence). As DNA, the CDR3 is TGTGCCAGTAGTCTGGGAGGGTCCCTGGAAGCTTTCTTT. Translation: CASSLGGSLEAFF.

The CDR3, as DNA: TGTGCCAGCAGCTTACCAGGGACTGAAGCTTTCTTT. Protein product: CASSLPGTEAFF. The rearrangement joins TRBV5-8 to TRBJ1-1; a weak D match, TRBD1 (5 bases). This CDR3 contains 12 residues. V gave up 2 bases and J gave up 5 bases, with 7 bases separating them. The V gene's germline CDR1 is SGHTS and CDR2 YDEGEE.

V gene TRBV18 combines with J gene TRBJ1-1; D may be TRBD1 (5 bases). Germline V gives CDR1 KGHSH, CDR2 LQKENI. The CDR3 covers 13 residues. Between the trimmed V and J ends, which lost 2 bases and 1 base, there was a span of 5 bases. The CDR3 protein is CASSPRGNTEAFF. CDR3 bases: TGTGCCAGCTCACCAAGGGGGAACACTGAAGCTTTCTTT.

The J gene is TRBJ1-5, the V gene TRBV28, with D possibly TRBD1 on 5 matching bases. CDR1 and CDR2 from the germline V gene are MDHEN and SYDVKM. Trimming pared 3 bases from V and 2 bases from J, leaving 14 bases between. The CDR3 loop spans 16 amino acids. The CDR3 coding sequence is TGTGCCAGCAGTTTCCTCGGGGGGTCGGGCAATCAGCCCCAGCATTTT. Its protein product is CASSFLGGSGNQPQHF.

This clone was detected only a few times. The chain couples TRBV9 to TRBJ2-3; 9 nucleotides agree with TRBD2. V shed 3 bases and J 7 bases; nucleotides not matched to a gene: 6. Per the germline V gene, CDR1 is SGDLS and CDR2 is YYNGEE. This CDR3 spans 14 amino acids. The CDR3 coding sequence is TGTGCCAGCAGCGGGACTAGCGTCTCACATACGCAGTATTTT. Amino acid sequence: CASSGTSVSHTQYF.